This T cell receptor (beta chain) comes out of a study of CD8+CD57+ T cells in acquired aplastic anemia listed by TCRdb under 2018. Context from the whole study: A mean of around 3 ug of DNA, ranging from roughly 0.17 to 30 ug, was extracted from sorted CD4+ and CD8+ cells. For healthy donor samples, the average read count was around 9.8 million for CD4+ cells and 11 million to 13 million for CD8+ cells.

The germline V gene gives CDR1 as SNHLY and CDR2 as FYNNEI. V trim: 6 bases; J trim: 16 bases; unmatched bases: 17. The CDR3 length equals 15 residues, ends included. CDR3 DNA only is kept here, 45 bases in frame from base 1. Profiling of TCR beta VDJ combinations and CDR3 sequences used genomic DNA as the template. An Illumina HiSeq 2000 was the platform used for TCR repertoire sequencing. For the original study's pipeline: Repertoire assessment relied on Simpson's diversity index, CDR3 size and DJ length profiles, and TRBV/TRBJ rearrangement plots. Whichever DNA sequence was most abundant in the deep sequencing data was defined as the immunodominant clone. CDR3 amino acid sequences were checked for sharing across subjects and were also compared against the VDJdb database and published repertoires. TCRdb itself trimmed the public reads at Q25 with fastp, ran MiXCR and retained productive beta chains. Identical CDR3 protein sequences are pooled into one entry, listed with their most common genes and DNA. TCRdb, not the original authors, processed these V and J calls. The sample contains hundreds of thousands of distinct CDR3 sequences, 60% to 80% of them found a single time. The ten most abundant clones make up more than 3.5% of the sample.

In the study, sorted CD4+ and CD8+ blood T cells from patients with severe aplastic anemia and from healthy subjects underwent deep sequencing of TCR repertoires. Ficoll-Paque density gradient centrifugation was used to isolate peripheral blood mononuclear cells. Before DNA extraction, CD4+ and CD8+ T cells were sorted with FACS or magnetic beads. Notes on this clonotype: Its antigen target is currently unknown. Likely a read error: the CDR3 ends without its conserved phenylalanine or tryptophan.

Study-level results and caveats: No significant difference in CD8+ Simpson's diversity was found between patients and healthy controls (P=0.060). Although 25 to 30 CD8+ CDR3 sequences were shared by patients and controls, these sequences appeared highly expressed in patients and within the immunodominant clones of patients.

Sequencing input: sorted CD4+, CD8+, or CD8+CD57+ T cells (not recorded which) from PBMCs. This TCR was recovered from a human donor in good health, serving as a control. The V and J segments used are TRBV2 and TRBJ1-6; 8 central bases correspond to TRBD1. The sequenced DNA is TGTGCCAGCAGCACCCAGACAGGGGAACGTTCATCGCTCCACGTA. This encodes CASSTQTGERSSLHV.